The 12 T cell receptor beta chains reported below all come from one sample, sequenced in a study of shared clonotypes between healthy human individuals. Repertoires were generated with immunoSEQ multiplex PCR, while TCRdb's copy carries only in-frame clones and drops some. Here the sample spans some 2,500,000 clones, about 90% being singletons. Sequenced sample: naive CD4+ T cells from PBMCs. The subset here: CD45RA+ positively selected. Receptors originate from a man aged 18 to 30 in good health. Some clones in this sample may be carry-over from other donors' samples.

The V gene is TRBV6-6, the J gene TRBJ1-5; TRBD1 is a possible D gene (6 bases). Trimming shortened V by 6 bases and J by 7 bases, and 19 bases separated the two germline ends. This CDR3 region has 15 residues. CDR1 is MNHNY, CDR2 SVGAGI, per germline (reference sequence). The CDR3 is CASSSRDGGIQPQHF. The CDR3 bases are TGTGCCAGCAGCTCCCGTGACGGGGGCATACAGCCCCAGCATTTT.

V gene TRBV6-6 combines with J gene TRBJ1-1, with TRBD1 as a possible D gene (6 bases). The CDR3 has 15 residues. Germline V gene lookup returns CDR1 MNHNY and CDR2 SVGAGI (reference sequence). The V and J ends lost 0 bases and 2 bases respectively, with 10 bases between them. In DNA form, the CDR3 reads TGTGCCAGCAGTTACTCGCAGGGGATTAACACTGAAGCTTTCTTT. It codes for CASSYSQGINTEAFF.

The chain is built from TRBV5-1 and TRBJ2-7, with D possibly TRBD2 on 5 matching bases. V was pared by 0 bases and J by 1 base, with 11 bases between. Germline V gene data show CDR1 as SGHRS and CDR2 as YFSETQ. CDR3 length: 15 residues. CDR3 coding DNA: TGCGCCAGCAGCTTGGTTACTCGGGGATCCTACGAGCAGTACTTC. Translated: CASSLVTRGSYEQYF. Drawing the rest from reference TRBV5-1 and TRBJ2-7, the complete variable domain is KAGVTQTPRYLIKTRGQQVTLSCSPISGHRSVSWYQQTPGQGLQFLFEYFSETQRNKGNFPGRFSGRQFSNSRSEMNVSTLELGDSALYLCASSLVTRGSYEQYFGPGTRLTVT.

Comments on this clone: The sample has other DNA sequences that encode this CDR3 too. The V gene is TRBV7-2, the J gene TRBJ2-2; perhaps TRBD2 as D (7 bases). The CDR3 is 14 amino acids. V lost 9 bases to trimming and J lost 5 bases, with 16 bases between them. Germline CDR1 reads SGHTA; CDR2 reads FQGNSA. CDR3 region: CASSRGAGTGELFF. In DNA, the CDR3 is TGTGCCAGTAGCCGGGGGGCTGGTACCGGGGAGCTGTTTTTT.

Of note for this clone: Other DNA variants within this sample encode the same CDR3. V gene TRBV2 combines with J gene TRBJ2-1, with TRBD2 matching over 7 bases. Losses at the gene ends were 6 bases for V and 1 base for J; bases not matched to a gene: 6. The CDR3 sequence is 15 residues long. Germline loops: CDR1 SNHLY, CDR2 FYNNEI. CDR3 sequence reads: CASSGGTGSYNEQFF. CDR3 bases: TGTGCCAGCAGCGGGGGGACGGGATCCTACAATGAGCAGTTCTTC.

This sequence joins TRBV19 and TRBJ1-1; 7 bases match TRBD1. The CDR3 has 12 amino acids. V was pared by 2 bases and J by 9 bases, with 3 bases of the junction left unmatched. Germline values: CDR1 LNHDA, CDR2 SQIVND (reference sequence). CDR3 sequence: CASSINRGQAFF. CDR3 bases: TGTGCCAGTAGTATAAATAGGGGGCAAGCTTTCTTT. Full variable domain (remainder filled in from reference TRBV19 and TRBJ1-1): DGGITQSPKYLFRKEGQNVTLSCEQNLNHDAMYWYRQDPGQGLRLIYYSQIVNDFQKGDIAEGYSVSREKKESFPLTVTSAQKNPTAFYLCASSINRGQAFFGQGTRLTVV.

The genes are TRBV29-1 and TRBJ2-7, with TRBD1 matching 7 bases. This CDR3 is 11 amino acids long. Germline assignment: CDR1 SQVTM and CDR2 ANQGSEA. J was trimmed by 6 bases and V by 6 bases; bases with no gene match: 5. The CDR3 here is CSVVTGAEQYF. For the CDR3, the DNA is TGCAGCGTCGTTACAGGGGCCGAGCAGTACTTC.

J is TRBJ2-3 and V is TRBV18; 9 bases fit TRBD1. Germline V lookup: CDR1 KGHSH, CDR2 LQKENI. CDR3 length: 15 residues. J was trimmed by 6 bases and V by 3 bases; bases with no gene match: 7. The CDR3 coding sequence is TGTGCCAGCTCACCCCTTGGGACAGGGATGGATACGCAGTATTTT. Protein sequence: CASSPLGTGMDTQYF.

The genes are TRBV7-2 and TRBJ2-7, with D possibly TRBD2 on 6 matching bases. Per the germline V gene, CDR1 is SGHTA and CDR2 is FQGNSA. The CDR3 is 15 amino acids. Trimming removed 1 base from V and 3 bases from J, with 13 bases in between. The CDR3 loop reads CASSLEVGGVYEQYF. The CDR3 DNA reads as TGTGCCAGCAGCTTAGAGGTCGGAGGGGTCTACGAGCAGTACTTC.

The chain employs TRBV2 and TRBJ2-2; perhaps TRBD1 as D (5 bases). Germline loops: CDR1 SNHLY, CDR2 FYNNEI. This CDR3 spans 15 amino acids. V was cut by 6 bases and J by 5 bases, with 16 bases left in between. CDR3 DNA: TGTGCCAGCAGGCCTAGGGGTAGGGAAACCGGGGAGCTGTTTTTT. Translated: CASRPRGRETGELFF.

The V and J genes are TRBV19 and TRBJ2-5; 8 nucleotides align to TRBD1. The CDR3 loop spans 14 amino acids. In germline, CDR1 is LNHDA, CDR2 SQIVND (reference sequence). Losses at the gene ends were 4 bases for V and 5 bases for J; bases not matched to a gene: 6. As DNA, the CDR3 is TGTGCCAGTAGTAGGACAGGGTTAGGTGAGACCCAGTACTTC. Protein product: CASSRTGLGETQYF. Looking up the rest from reference TRBV19 and TRBJ2-5 gives the full variable domain: DGGITQSPKYLFRKEGQNVTLSCEQNLNHDAMYWYRQDPGQGLRLIYYSQIVNDFQKGDIAEGYSVSREKKESFPLTVTSAQKNPTAFYLCASSRTGLGETQYFGPGTRLLVL.

The chain recombines TRBV5-1 with TRBJ2-7; a weak D match, TRBD1 (5 bases). In germline, CDR1 is SGHRS, CDR2 YFSETQ. Between the trimmed V and J ends, which lost 0 bases and 5 bases, there was a span of 12 bases. The CDR3 is made up of 14 amino acids. CDR3 region: CASSLEQGYNEQYF. The CDR3 DNA is TGCGCCAGCAGCTTGGAGCAGGGTTACAACGAGCAGTACTTC.